One sample yielded the 12 T cell receptor beta chains listed below, sequenced in a study of shared clonotypes between healthy human individuals. Only in-frame clones appear in the TCRdb table, and some are missing; sequencing was by immunoSEQ multiplex PCR. The top ten hold 0.35% to 0.45% of the sample, which has some 2,500,000 clones, roughly 93% seen once. The sequencing sample was made of naive CD4+ T cells from PBMCs. Subset in this sample: CD45RA+ positively selected. The source is a man younger than 35 in good health. Some clones in this sample may be carry-over from other donors' samples.

This clone was observed a single time. J is TRBJ2-7 and V is TRBV27, with a tentative D call TRBD2 (6 bases). The CDR3 runs to 14 residues. The V end was cut by 2 bases, the J end by 5 bases, with 13 bases between. In germline, CDR1 is MNHEY, CDR2 SMNVEV (reference sequence). The CDR3 DNA reads TGTGCCAGCAGTTTAAACAGAGGGGAGGACGAGCAGTACTTC. This gives the protein CASSLNRGEDEQYF.

The genes are TRBV9 and TRBJ2-2; D might be TRBD2 (6 bases). Deletions cut 4 bases from V and 3 bases from J, with 16 bases between. Per the germline V gene, CDR1 is SGDLS and CDR2 is YYNGEE. The CDR3 is 16 amino acids. CDR3 DNA: TGTGCCAGCAGCAGCCGGGACTGGGGCGACACCGGGGAGCTGTTTTTT. Protein product: CASSSRDWGDTGELFF.

The rearrangement uses TRBV6-5 and TRBJ1-1; D is perhaps TRBD1 (6 bases). This CDR3 has 13 residues. CDR1 is MNHEY, CDR2 SVGAGI, per germline. Trimming removed 6 bases from V and 1 base from J, with 9 bases in between. This chain's CDR3 is CASRGTQNTEAFF. In DNA form, the CDR3 reads TGTGCCAGCAGAGGGACACAGAACACTGAAGCTTTCTTT.

This chain links TRBV5-1 with TRBJ2-7; D gene ambiguous. Trimming took 1 base from V and 3 from J, leaving 14 bases between them. Germline-derived CDR1 and CDR2 are SGHRS and YFSETQ. The CDR3 runs to 15 residues. The DNA for the CDR3 is TGCGCCAGCAGCTTGTCTACTGGGGTAATCTACGAGCAGTACTTC. Translating it yields CASSLSTGVIYEQYF.

The chain carries TRBV7-9 and TRBJ2-7, with 13 bases matching TRBD2. V was pared by 5 bases and J by 2 bases, with 9 bases of the junction left unmatched. Germline V gene sequence: CDR1 SEHNR, CDR2 FQNEAQ (reference sequence). CDR3 length: 17 residues. The CDR3 region is CASSAGTSGNTAYEQYF. The CDR3 nucleotides read TGTGCCAGCAGCGCCGGGACTAGCGGGAATACCGCCTACGAGCAGTACTTC.

The chain combines TRBV28 with TRBJ2-3, with D unclear. With 2 bases removed from V and 1 base from J, the gap between germline ends came to 10 bases. Germline V lookup: CDR1 MDHEN, CDR2 SYDVKM. The CDR3 loop spans 15 amino acids. CDR3 protein: CASSLGVLGTDTQYF. CDR3 DNA: TGTGCCAGCAGTTTAGGCGTTTTGGGCACAGATACGCAGTATTTT.

The rearrangement links TRBV5-1 to TRBJ2-3, with D perhaps given as TRBD1 or TRBD2 (5 bases each). Germline lookup yields CDR1 SGHRS and CDR2 YFSETQ. CDR3 length: 16 amino acids. The V and J ends lost 0 bases and 0 bases respectively, with 11 bases between them. Here the CDR3 reads CASSLEGWTSTDTQYF. CDR3 sequence (DNA): TGCGCCAGCAGCTTGGAGGGGTGGACTAGCACAGATACGCAGTATTTT. Full variable domain (outside the CDR3, taken from reference TRBV5-1 and TRBJ2-3): KAGVTQTPRYLIKTRGQQVTLSCSPISGHRSVSWYQQTPGQGLQFLFEYFSETQRNKGNFPGRFSGRQFSNSRSEMNVSTLELGDSALYLCASSLEGWTSTDTQYFGPGTRLTVL.

This rearrangement joins TRBV5-1 to TRBJ2-2, with D tentatively TRBD2 (6 bases). This CDR3 comprises 16 residues. Trimming pared 0 bases from V and 1 base from J, leaving 10 bases between. CDR1 and CDR2 (germline): SGHRS, YFSETQ. CDR3 nucleotides: TGCGCCAGCAGCTTGGCGGTTAGCGGGAACACCGGGGAGCTGTTTTTT. It translates to CASSLAVSGNTGELFF.

CDR3 protein: CASSERVRQRETDTQYF. CDR3 bases: TGTGCCAGCAGTGAACGGGTACGACAGCGAGAGACAGATACGCAGTATTTT. This sequence joins TRBV2 and TRBJ2-3; tentative D call: TRBD1 (5 bases). The length of the CDR3 is 17 residues. V was clipped by 2 bases and J by 3 bases, with 18 bases between them. Looked up from germline, CDR1 is SNHLY and CDR2 is FYNNEI.

The gene calls are TRBV9 and TRBJ2-1; 11 bases align to TRBD2. The CDR3 consists of 16 residues. The ends lost 1 base at V and 6 bases at J; junction bases unmatched: 6. The germline V gene has CDR1 SGDLS and CDR2 YYNGEE. DNA for the CDR3: TGTGCCAGCAGCGTACTAGCGGGAGGTCCGAGCAATGAGCAGTTCTTC. It encodes CASSVLAGGPSNEQFF. The whole variable domain, remainder taken from reference TRBV9 and TRBJ2-1, is DSGVTQTPKHLITATGQRVTLRCSPRSGDLSVYWYQQSLDQGLQFLIQYYNGEERAKGNILERFSAQQFPDLHSELNLSSLELGDSALYFCASSVLAGGPSNEQFFGPGTRLTVL.

Concerning this clone itself: The same CDR3 can be traced to other DNA sequences in this sample. The chain uses TRBV28 and TRBJ2-5; 11 bases are a match to TRBD2. Germline CDR1 and CDR2: MDHEN and SYDVKM. This CDR3 is 15 amino acids long. After removal of 6 bases from V and 5 bases from J, the junction contained 8 bases not matched to a gene. DNA of the CDR3: TGTGCCAGCAGCTCTACAGGACTAGCGGGTGAGACCCAGTACTTC. Residues: CASSSTGLAGETQYF.

This clone was recorded only once. V is TRBV28 and J is TRBJ1-6; D unclear. V lost 6 bases to trimming and J lost 5 bases, with 5 bases between them. Germline CDR1 and CDR2: MDHEN and SYDVKM. This CDR3 comprises 12 residues. The CDR3 DNA reads TGTGCCAGCAGGGACGATAATTCACCCCTCCACTTT. Its protein is CASRDDNSPLHF.